These T cell receptor beta chains were read from a single sample in a study of cytomegalovirus exposure and HLA in healthy donors. Data came from immunoSEQ multiplex PCR; TCRdb stores just in-frame clones and leaves some out. The sample has 110,000 or so clones, about 8.6% seen once; the top ten hold approximately 6.6%. Sample: PBMCs. The receptors here all came from a woman in her thirties or forties in good health and CMV-seropositive. CDR3s include the opening cysteine and the closing phenylalanine or tryptophan. A D gene is named only where the DNA matches it firmly. Size values are once, few and many counts, or a class for expanded clones, and some rows have none.

NA NA TRBJ2-7 TRBV5-1 CASSLDNRRRYEQYF TGCGCCAGCAGCTTGGACAACCGTAGGAGGTACGAGCAGTACTTC
NA TRBD1 TRBJ2-3 TRBV11-2 CASSLIRDSADTQYF TGTGCCAGCAGCTTAATAAGGGACAGTGCAGATACGCAGTATTTT
few TRBD1 TRBJ1-1 TRBV18 CASSPEVRTGQAFF TGTGCCAGCTCACCAGAGGTCCGGACAGGGCAAGCTTTCTTT
NA TRBD2 TRBJ2-3 TRBV18 CASQGTSETTRQYF TGTGCCAGCCAAGGGACTAGCGAGACTACGCGGCAGTATTTT
few TRBD1 TRBJ1-1 TRBV5-1 CASSPLGTDEAFF TGCGCCAGCAGTCCCTTGGGGACAGACGAAGCTTTCTTT
NA NA TRBJ1-5 TRBV6-6 CASSGRAGGQPQHF TGTGCCAGCAGTGGACGGGCCGGGGGGCAGCCCCAGCATTTT
NA NA TRBJ2-7 TRBV7-3 CASSPPGSYEQYF TGTGCCAGCAGCCCCCCGGGATCCTACGAGCAGTACTTC
NA NA TRBJ1-1 TRBV7-9 CAGGGGLEAFF TGTGCCGGGGGCGGGGGACTTGAAGCTTTCTTT
NA TRBD1 TRBJ2-3 TRBV19 CASSTVPGQGSDTQYF TGTGCCAGTAGTACCGTCCCGGGACAGGGCTCAGATACGCAGTATTTT
NA TRBD1 TRBJ1-2 TRBV28 CASSSQGAVVFTF TGTGCCAGCAGTTCCCAGGGGGCTGTGGTCTTCACCTTC
NA NA TRBJ2-7 TRBV20-1 CSAIQGYEQYF TGCAGTGCTATACAGGGCTACGAGCAGTACTTC
NA NA TRBJ2-3 TRBV20-1 CSAPRADTQYF TGCAGTGCCCCCAGGGCAGATACGCAGTATTTT
NA NA TRBJ1-2 TRBV30 CAIDGYTF TGTGCCATAGATGGCTACACCTTC
few NA TRBJ2-6 TRBV5-4 CASSFPIPGGANVLTF TGTGCCAGCAGCTTCCCCATCCCCGGGGGGGCCAACGTCCTGACTTTC
few TRBD1 TRBJ1-4 TRBV19 CASSGPGQGEKLFF TGTGCCAGTAGTGGACCGGGACAGGGTGAAAAACTGTTTTTT
few NA TRBJ2-5 TRBV5-4 CASSSEGGETQYF TGTGCCAGCAGTTCCGAGGGGGGGGAGACCCAGTACTTC
NA TRBD2 TRBJ2-7 TRBV7-6 CASSSGTSGGEQYF TGTGCCAGCAGCTCCGGGACTAGCGGAGGGGAGCAGTACTTC
NA NA TRBJ1-2 TRBV29-1 CSVGQGRASSNYGYTF TGCAGCGTGGGGCAGGGGCGAGCGTCTTCTAACTATGGCTACACCTTC
NA NA TRBJ1-1 TRBV5-1 CASSGGTVMNTEAFF TGCGCCAGCAGCGGAGGGACCGTAATGAACACTGAAGCTTTCTTT
NA TRBD1 TRBJ1-5 TRBV19 CASRGADRGPYQPQHF TGTGCCAGTAGGGGGGCGGACAGGGGGCCTTATCAGCCCCAGCATTTT
NA NA TRBJ1-1 TRBV27 CASSLDSQGGTEAFF TGTGCCAGCAGTTTGGATTCACAGGGTGGTACGGAAGCTTTCTTT
NA NA TRBJ1-1 TRBV5-4 CASSPDAGANTEAFF TGTGCCAGCAGCCCGGACGCGGGGGCGAACACTGAAGCTTTCTTT
few TRBD1 TRBJ2-2 TRBV5-6 CASSGTGGPGELFF TGTGCCAGCAGCGGGACAGGGGGCCCCGGGGAGCTGTTTTTT
NA NA TRBJ2-7 TRBV11-2 CASSPQIVDSYEQYF TGTGCCAGCAGCCCACAGATCGTCGACTCCTACGAGCAGTACTTC
few NA TRBJ1-6 TRBV27 CASSFRGSSSPLHF TGTGCCAGCAGTTTTAGGGGGAGCTCTTCACCCCTCCACTTT
few NA TRBJ2-5 TRBV28 CASSLNSETQYF TGTGCCAGCAGTTTAAACTCCGAGACCCAGTACTTC
few TRBD1 TRBJ1-5 TRBV2 CASTRDRASNQPQHF TGTGCCAGCACCCGGGACAGGGCGAGCAATCAGCCCCAGCATTTT
NA NA TRBJ2-1 TRBV30 CAWGVLRGQFF TGTGCCTGGGGTGTATTAAGGGGGCAGTTCTTC
few TRBD2 TRBJ2-1 TRBV7-7 CASSPSGGSYNEQFF TGTGCCAGCAGTCCTAGCGGGGGTTCCTACAATGAGCAGTTCTTC
few NA TRBJ1-5 TRBV21-1 CARGAHSTYRYSNQPQHF TGTGCCAGAGGGGCCCACTCAACTTATCGATATAGCAATCAGCCCCAGCATTTT
few NA TRBJ2-6 TRBV18 CASSRTTGYSGANVLTF TGTGCCAGCTCTAGAACGACAGGTTACTCTGGGGCCAACGTCCTGACTTTC
NA NA TRBJ1-4 TRBV6-1 CASTPQGLNEKLFF TGTGCCAGCACCCCTCAGGGTTTAAATGAAAAACTGTTTTTT
few NA TRBJ2-7 TRBV7-9 CASSPGFRQGSYEQYF TGTGCCAGCAGCCCAGGGTTTCGGCAAGGGTCCTACGAGCAGTACTTC
few NA TRBJ1-1 TRBV25-1 CASSEFQGVKAFF TGTGCCAGCAGTGAATTTCAGGGTGTAAAAGCTTTCTTT
NA NA TRBJ2-1 TRBV11-2 CASSFRGGPYNEQFF TGTGCCAGCAGCTTTAGGGGGGGACCCTACAATGAGCAGTTCTTC
NA TRBD1 TRBJ1-2 TRBV5-5 CASSFEGAINLYGYTF TGTGCCAGCAGCTTCGAGGGGGCCATAAACCTCTATGGCTACACCTTC
few TRBD1 TRBJ1-2 TRBV2 CASSFPGQGSGYGYTF TGTGCCAGCAGTTTTCCGGGACAGGGGTCGGGCTATGGCTACACCTTC
NA TRBD2 TRBJ2-3 TRBV5-6 CASSPLAGGGDTQYF TGTGCCAGCAGTCCACTAGCGGGCGGTGGGGATACGCAGTATTTT
few TRBD1 TRBJ1-2 TRBV5-1 CASSWRGQGALGYTF TGCGCCAGCAGCTGGCGGGGACAGGGGGCGTTGGGCTACACCTTC
few TRBD1 TRBJ1-2 TRBV27 CASSPRTGGIYGYTF TGTGCCAGCAGTCCCCGGACAGGGGGGATCTATGGCTACACCTTC
few NA TRBJ1-2 TRBV2 CASRSAYEGYTF TGTGCCAGCAGAAGTGCGTATGAGGGCTACACCTTC
NA NA TRBJ1-5 TRBV2 CASREGGGTRGNQPQHF TGTGCCAGCAGGGAAGGGGGGGGGACTCGGGGCAATCAGCCCCAGCATTTT